One and the same sample provided the 24 T cell receptor beta chains below, sequenced in a study of blood T cells in healthy people across ages. A J-beta primer mix and a sample-barcoded 5' primer were used in a second PCR of about 7 to 12 cycles. Using its own MiXCR run on the 5' RACE reads, TCRdb lists one record per CDR3 protein. The sample records about 800,000 distinct CDR3 sequences, around 25% being singletons. These same data were also listed under a study on T cells of mothers and their children.

Sequences were obtained from blood. These receptors came from a boy between 5 and 17 years old in good health.

This sequence joins TRBV6-5 and TRBJ1-1; D perhaps matches TRBD1 (5 bases). Looked up from germline, CDR1 is MNHEY and CDR2 is SVGAGI. The V end was cut by 10 bases, the J end by 4 bases, with 16 bases between. The CDR3 consists of 13 residues. CDR3 protein: CAIAGGSGTEAFF. The DNA of the CDR3 is TGTGCCATCGCCGGGGGTTCGGGCACTGAAGCTTTCTTT.

This clonotype came up many times. V usage is TRBV15 and J usage is TRBJ2-1, with TRBD2 identical over 10 bases. Germline CDR1 LNHNV, CDR2 YYDKDF (reference sequence). J gave up 8 bases and V 4 bases, and 5 bases lay outside the gene matches. This CDR3 region has 14 residues. CDR3 in DNA: TGTGCCACCAGCACCGAGCGGGAGGGGGATGAGCAGTTCTTC. The encoded protein is CATSTEREGDEQFF.

V gene TRBV4-1 combines with J gene TRBJ2-4, with 7 positions matching TRBD1. Germline V CDR1 and CDR2: MGHRA, YSYEKL. J was trimmed by 6 bases and V by 7 bases; bases with no gene match: 21. The CDR3 is made up of 18 amino acids. The CDR3 is CASTPDVDRVATVNIQYF. CDR3 DNA: TGCGCCAGCACCCCCGACGTCGACAGGGTCGCAACGGTAAACATTCAGTACTTC.

This clonotype was counted ten times or more. This rearrangement joins TRBV5-1 to TRBJ2-5, with no clear D. V lost 0 bases and J lost 7, with 16 bases in between. Germline V gene sequence: CDR1 SGHRS, CDR2 YFSETQ. This CDR3 is 15 amino acids long. The DNA for the CDR3 is TGCGCCAGCAGCTTGGACTCGCGACCGCCCGGGACCCAGTACTTC. Translating gives CASSLDSRPPGTQYF.

The chain has TRBV15 and TRBJ2-1; D unclear. From germline, CDR1 is LNHNV and CDR2 YYDKDF (reference sequence). V was cut by 0 bases and J by 3 bases, with 12 bases left in between. This CDR3 comprises 16 residues. In nucleotides, the CDR3 is TGTGCCACCAGCAGAGATGGCCTAGAGAACTACAATGAGCAGTTCTTC. Protein product: CATSRDGLENYNEQFF.

The V call is TRBV6-6, the J call TRBJ1-2; 9 bases align to TRBD1. The germline gives CDR1 MNHNY, CDR2 SVGAGI (reference sequence). The CDR3 runs to 16 residues. Trimming cost V 0 bases and J 2 bases; bases outside gene matches: 4. Written as DNA, the CDR3 is TGTGCCAGCAGTTACTCGACAGGGGGAAGGAACTATGGCTACACCTTC. It codes for CASSYSTGGRNYGYTF.

CDR3 coding DNA: TGCGCCAGCAGCTTGGCCTCGAGTCCCTCCACAGATACGCAGTATTTT. It encodes CASSLASSPSTDTQYF. This rearrangement joins TRBV5-1 to TRBJ2-3; no firm D call. This CDR3 is 16 amino acids long. The germline V gene has CDR1 SGHRS and CDR2 YFSETQ. The germline V and J ends were trimmed by 0 bases and 2 bases, with 13 bases remaining between them. Together with reference TRBV5-1 and TRBJ2-3, the CDR3 gives the full variable domain: KAGVTQTPRYLIKTRGQQVTLSCSPISGHRSVSWYQQTPGQGLQFLFEYFSETQRNKGNFPGRFSGRQFSNSRSEMNVSTLELGDSALYLCASSLASSPSTDTQYFGPGTRLTVL.

This clonotype has just a few counts. The chain has TRBV6-6 and TRBJ1-4; 8 positions match TRBD1. J gave up 11 bases and V 5 bases, and 7 bases lay outside the gene matches. Germline V lookup: CDR1 MNHNY, CDR2 SVGAGI (reference sequence). The CDR3 totals 13 residues. CDR3 loop: CASSHRQGLKLFF. The CDR3 coding sequence is TGTGCCAGCAGTCACCGACAGGGGTTGAAACTGTTTTTT.

The rearrangement uses TRBV5-1 and TRBJ2-3, with unresolved D. Between the trimmed V and J ends, which lost 2 bases and 2 bases, there was a span of 9 bases. Germline-derived CDR1 and CDR2 are SGHRS and YFSETQ. There are 14 residues in the CDR3. CDR3 amino acids: CASSFGANTDTQYF. The CDR3, as DNA: TGCGCCAGCAGCTTCGGCGCAAACACAGATACGCAGTATTTT.

This clonotype has only a few counts. The V call is TRBV6-5, the J call TRBJ1-1; 8 bases align to TRBD1. The germline V gene encodes CDR1 MNHEY and CDR2 SVGAGI. The ends lost 4 bases at V and 5 bases at J; junction bases unmatched: 3. The CDR3 contains 13 residues. This chain's CDR3 is CASSLYRGTEAFF. The CDR3, as DNA: TGTGCCAGCAGTTTGTACAGGGGGACTGAAGCTTTCTTT.

The chain couples TRBV4-2 to TRBJ2-7, with D possibly TRBD2 on 6 matching bases. In germline, CDR1 is LGHNA, CDR2 YNFKEQ. The ends were cut back, 3 bases at V and 3 bases at J, with 9 bases in the middle. The CDR3 runs to 13 residues. DNA of the CDR3: TGTGCCAGCAGCCATTGGGGGGACTACGAGCAGTACTTC. Translated, it gives CASSHWGDYEQYF.

This clonotype has more than one count but fewer than ten. The J gene is TRBJ2-7, the V gene TRBV4-3; tentatively, D is TRBD2 (6 bases). Germline CDR1 reads LGHNA; CDR2 reads YSLEER. The ends were cut back, 0 bases at V and 2 bases at J, with 17 bases in the middle. This CDR3 region has 17 residues. The CDR3 nucleotides are TGCGCCAGCAGCCAAGAGCTCGGGACTGGAGTGCCCTACGAGCAGTACTTC. Its translation is CASSQELGTGVPYEQYF.

V is TRBV12-3 or TRBV12-4 and J is TRBJ2-3; a possible D gene is TRBD2 (7 bases). V shed 6 bases and J shed 0 bases, with 19 bases lying between them. The CDR3 extends over 17 amino acids. For the CDR3, the DNA is TGTGCCAGCAGCCCGACGGGGGGCCGACTGAGCACAGATACGCAGTATTTT. Its translation is CASSPTGGRLSTDTQYF.

This chain links TRBV6-5 with TRBJ2-7; D perhaps matches TRBD1 (6 bases). Trimming removed 7 bases from V and 1 base from J, with 14 bases in between. This CDR3 comprises 14 residues. Germline-derived CDR1 and CDR2 are MNHEY and SVGAGI. CDR3 sequence reads: CASTGTTSSYEQYF. CDR3 DNA: TGTGCCAGCACTGGGACAACTTCTTCCTACGAGCAGTACTTC.

Notes on this clonotype: The conserved phenylalanine or tryptophan is not found at the CDR3 terminus, so this likely reflects a read error. The chain recombines TRBV7-2 with TRBJ1-1; D is uncertain. The CDR3 is 13 residues long. With 0 bases removed from V and 1 base from J, the gap between germline ends came to 3 bases. Germline V lookup: CDR1 SGHTA, CDR2 FQGNSA. CDR3 loop: CASSLAGNTEAFS. As DNA, the CDR3 is TGTGCCAGCAGCTTAGCAGGGAACACTGAAGCTTTCTCT.

The chain employs TRBV6-2 or TRBV6-3 and TRBJ2-7, with D tentatively TRBD1 (6 bases). Germline V gene sequence: CDR1 MNHEY, CDR2 SVGEGT. The CDR3 is 14 amino acids. V lost 6 bases, J lost 1 base, and 13 bases lay in between. CDR3 nucleotide sequence: TGTGCCAGCAGGACGACAGGACAATCCTACGAGCAGTACTTC. Translation gives CASRTTGQSYEQYF.

V is TRBV20-1 and J is TRBJ1-6; D ambiguous. Trimming took off 3 bases at V and 4 bases at J, with 10 bases between the two ends. Germline values: CDR1 DFQATT, CDR2 SNEGSKA (reference sequence). This CDR3 has 14 amino acids. The CDR3 sequence: CSARVGLYNSPLHF. The CDR3 nucleotides are TGCAGTGCTAGGGTCGGGCTTTATAATTCACCCCTCCACTTT.

This clonotype turned up a few times. The CDR3 region is CASTRQRTSGAGMGTQYF. DNA of the CDR3: TGTGCCAGCACCCGACAACGGACTAGCGGGGCCGGCATGGGGACCCAGTACTTC. This sequence joins TRBV6-1 and TRBJ2-5; TRBD2 matches 12 bases. The germline gives CDR1 MNHNS, CDR2 SASEGT. CDR3 length: 18 amino acids. V trimming: 7 bases; J trimming: 7 bases; junction bases outside the gene matches: 19.

The sample holds a few counts of this clonotype. V is TRBV3-1 and J is TRBJ2-1; 9 bases agree with TRBD2. In germline, CDR1 is LGHDT, CDR2 YNNKEL (reference sequence). Trimming took 4 bases from V and 4 from J; bases not matched to a gene: 11. This CDR3 spans 17 amino acids. CDR3 DNA: TGTGCCAGCAGCCCCCAAAGGCGGGAGGGTATGTACAATGAGCAGTTCTTC. Protein: CASSPQRREGMYNEQFF.

The sample holds a few counts of this clonotype. V is TRBV5-1 and J is TRBJ2-3, with no clear D. The CDR3 spans 16 residues. CDR1 SGHRS and CDR2 YFSETQ come from the germline V gene. Trimming pared 2 bases from V and 4 bases from J, leaving 17 bases between. The CDR3 coding sequence is TGCGCCAGCAGCTTTGACGTACCTGTCCTCCCAGATACGCAGTATTTT. Protein: CASSFDVPVLPDTQYF.

The rearrangement joins TRBV29-1 to TRBJ1-2; TRBD1 might be the D (5 bases). V was cut by 6 bases and J by 4 bases, with 21 bases left in between. CDR3 length: 15 amino acids. Per germline, CDR1 SQVTM and CDR2 ANQGSEA. The DNA for the CDR3 is TGCAGCGTAGAAATGCTTGGCCAGGGCGTCTATGGCTACACCTTC. It yields the protein CSVEMLGQGVYGYTF. Based on the CDR3 plus reference TRBV29-1 and TRBJ1-2, the full variable domain is SAVISQKPSRDICQRGTSLTIQCQVDSQVTMMFWYRQQPGQSLTLIATANQGSEATYESGFVIDKFPISRPNLTFSTLTVSNMSPEDSSIYLCSVEMLGQGVYGYTFGSGTRLTVV.

This clonotype was observed a handful of times. The chain combines TRBV7-2 with TRBJ2-2, with D unclear. Trimming stripped 3 bases from V and 5 bases from J, with 13 bases between. The CDR3 covers 15 residues. Germline V gene sequence: CDR1 SGHTA, CDR2 FQGNSA. The DNA of the CDR3 is TGTGCCAGCAGCTTTGGCGACCCGGGTACCGGGGAGCTGTTTTTT. It codes for CASSFGDPGTGELFF.

This clonotype was seen more than once but under ten times. This chain uses TRBV27 with TRBJ2-5; D call uncertain. The germline gives CDR1 MNHEY, CDR2 SMNVEV (reference sequence). This CDR3 has 13 amino acids. Trimming shortened V by 5 bases and J by 4 bases, and 11 bases separated the two germline ends. Here the CDR3 DNA reads TGTGCCAGCAGTCGGACGTACCGAGAGACCCAGTACTTC. Amino acids: CASSRTYRETQYF.

The genes are TRBV27 and TRBJ2-5; D unclear. There are 15 residues in the CDR3. Germline V gene data show CDR1 as MNHEY and CDR2 as SMNVEV (reference sequence). The V gene lost 5 bases and the J gene lost 5 bases, with 18 bases spanning the gap. Here the CDR3 DNA reads TGTGCCAGCAGTCCCTCGTTTACGATCGGGGAGACCCAGTACTTC. Translating gives CASSPSFTIGETQYF.